The clone carrying this T cell receptor (beta chain) was seen only a few times. A single base separates this from a much larger clone, so it may be a read error. The data originate from a study of blood T cells in healthy people across ages. Healthy Caucasian individuals from Russia aged about 6 to 100 were enrolled as donors. Through a sample-barcoded 5' primer and a J-beta primer mix, a second PCR was run for about 6 to 11 cycles. Carrying 12 random nucleotides, a template-switch adaptor labeled each individual cDNA molecule. TCRdb recomputed calls from the 5' RACE reads with MiXCR, one row per CDR3 protein. The data show around 500,000 distinct CDR3 sequences, with less than 60% seen just once and 20% to 25% held by the top ten. The CDR3 runs to 14 residues. Germline V lookup: CDR1 MNHNY, CDR2 SVGAGI (reference sequence).

The chain recombines TRBV6-6 with TRBJ2-5; TRBD1 matches 8 bases. The sequence was obtained from a man older than 75 in good health. Sequenced: blood. CDR3 residues: CASSDSGGGETQYF. CDR3 bases: TGTGCCAGCAGTGACTCAGGGGGCGGAGAGACCCAGTACTTC.